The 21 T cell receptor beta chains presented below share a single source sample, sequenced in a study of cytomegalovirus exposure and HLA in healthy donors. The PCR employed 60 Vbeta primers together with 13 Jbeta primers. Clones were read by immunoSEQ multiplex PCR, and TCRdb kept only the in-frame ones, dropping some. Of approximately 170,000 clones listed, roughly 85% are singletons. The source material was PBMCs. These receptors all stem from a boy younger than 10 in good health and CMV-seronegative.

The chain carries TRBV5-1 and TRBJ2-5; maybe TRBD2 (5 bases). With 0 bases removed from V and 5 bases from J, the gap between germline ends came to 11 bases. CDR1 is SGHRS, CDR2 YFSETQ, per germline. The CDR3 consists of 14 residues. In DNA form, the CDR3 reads TGCGCCAGCAGCTTGGTTCTAGCTTTGGAGACCCAGTACTTC. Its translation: CASSLVLALETQYF.

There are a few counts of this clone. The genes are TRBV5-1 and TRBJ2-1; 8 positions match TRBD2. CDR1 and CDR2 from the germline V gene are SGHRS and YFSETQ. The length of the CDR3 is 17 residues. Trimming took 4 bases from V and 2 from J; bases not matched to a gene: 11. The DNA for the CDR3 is TGCGCCAGCAGCGATCCCAGTAGCGGGGCCCCCTACAATGAGCAGTTCTTC. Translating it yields CASSDPSSGAPYNEQFF.

The CDR3 DNA reads as TGCGCCAGCAGGGACGTCGGGACAGTGAACACTGAAGCTTTCTTT. This encodes CASRDVGTVNTEAFF. The chain combines TRBV5-1 with TRBJ1-1, with 7 bases aligning to TRBD1. Germline CDR1 is SGHRS and CDR2 is YFSETQ. Unmatched junction bases numbered 7, after V lost 5 bases and J lost 0 bases. CDR3 length: 15 amino acids.

The CDR3 loop reads CASSIGQFPNEKLFF. DNA of the CDR3: TGTGCCAGTAGTATAGGACAGTTCCCCAATGAAAAACTGTTTTTT. The rearrangement uses TRBV19 and TRBJ1-4; D may be TRBD1 (5 bases). V was pared by 1 base and J by 5 bases, with 11 bases between. The CDR3 loop spans 15 amino acids. Per the germline V gene, CDR1 is LNHDA and CDR2 is SQIVND (reference sequence).

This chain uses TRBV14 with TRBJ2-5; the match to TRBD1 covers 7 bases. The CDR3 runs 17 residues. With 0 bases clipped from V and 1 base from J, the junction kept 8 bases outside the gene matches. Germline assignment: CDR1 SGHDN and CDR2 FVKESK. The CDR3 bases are TGTGCCAGCAGCCAAGATAAAACACAGGGGCGCCAAGAGACCCAGTACTTC. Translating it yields CASSQDKTQGRQETQYF.

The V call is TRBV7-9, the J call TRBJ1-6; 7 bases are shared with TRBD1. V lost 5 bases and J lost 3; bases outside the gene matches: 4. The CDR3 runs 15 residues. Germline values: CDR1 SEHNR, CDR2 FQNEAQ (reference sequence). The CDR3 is CASSGQVLYNSPLHF. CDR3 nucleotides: TGTGCCAGCAGCGGACAGGTCCTCTATAATTCACCCCTCCACTTT.

The CDR3 region has the DNA TGTGCCAGCAGTCGGAGCACAGATACGCAGTATTTT. Protein product: CASSRSTDTQYF. This chain links TRBV13 with TRBJ2-3; D is undetermined. Trimming took 6 bases from V and 0 from J, leaving 4 bases between them. The CDR3 has 12 amino acids. Germline V gene lookup returns CDR1 PRHDT and CDR2 FYEKMQ (reference sequence).

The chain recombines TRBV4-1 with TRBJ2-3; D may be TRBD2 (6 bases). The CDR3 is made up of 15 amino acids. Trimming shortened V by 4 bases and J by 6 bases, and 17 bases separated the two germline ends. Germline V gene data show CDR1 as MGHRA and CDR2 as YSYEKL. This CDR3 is CASSPGRLGDDTQYF. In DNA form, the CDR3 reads TGCGCCAGCAGCCCAGGGAGGCTAGGGGATGATACGCAGTATTTT.

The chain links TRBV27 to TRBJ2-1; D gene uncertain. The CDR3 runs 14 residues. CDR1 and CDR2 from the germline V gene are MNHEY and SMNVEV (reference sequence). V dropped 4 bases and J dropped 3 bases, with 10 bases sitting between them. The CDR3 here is CASSSAGLYNEQFF. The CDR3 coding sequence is TGTGCCAGCAGTTCTGCCGGTCTCTACAATGAGCAGTTCTTC.

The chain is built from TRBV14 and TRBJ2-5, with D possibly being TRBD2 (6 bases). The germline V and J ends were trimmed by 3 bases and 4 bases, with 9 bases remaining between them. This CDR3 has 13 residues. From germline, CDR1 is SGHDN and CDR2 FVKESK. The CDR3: CASSQRGGETQYF. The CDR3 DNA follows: TGTGCCAGCAGCCAGAGGGGAGGAGAGACCCAGTACTTC. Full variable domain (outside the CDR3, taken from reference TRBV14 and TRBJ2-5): EAGVTQFPSHSVIEKGQTVTLRCDPISGHDNLYWYRRVMGKEIKFLLHFVKESKQDESGMPNNRFLAERTGGTYSTLKVQPAELEDSGVYFCASSQRGGETQYFGPGTRLLVL.

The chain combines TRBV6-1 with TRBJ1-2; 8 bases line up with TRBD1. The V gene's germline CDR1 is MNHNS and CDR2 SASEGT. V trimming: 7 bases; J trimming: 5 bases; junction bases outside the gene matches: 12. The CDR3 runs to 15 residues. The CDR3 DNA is TGTGCCAGCACCAAAGGGACAGGTGGGGTTTATGGCTACACCTTC. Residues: CASTKGTGGVYGYTF.

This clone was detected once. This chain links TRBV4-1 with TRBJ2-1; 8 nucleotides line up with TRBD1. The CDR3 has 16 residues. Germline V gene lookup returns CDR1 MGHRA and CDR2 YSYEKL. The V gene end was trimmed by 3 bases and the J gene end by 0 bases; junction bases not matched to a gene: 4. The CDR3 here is CASSHQGASSYNEQFF. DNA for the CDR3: TGCGCCAGCAGCCACCAGGGGGCCTCCTCCTACAATGAGCAGTTCTTC.

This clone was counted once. The CDR3 here is CASSIGRLAGNPYNEQFF. Here the CDR3 DNA reads TGTGCCAGTAGTATAGGGAGACTAGCGGGGAACCCCTACAATGAGCAGTTCTTC. The rearrangement uses TRBV19 and TRBJ2-1, with 11 bases identical to TRBD2. Germline trimming cut 1 base from V and 2 bases from J; bases unmatched to any gene: 7. From germline, CDR1 is LNHDA and CDR2 SQIVND (reference sequence). The CDR3 has 18 amino acids.

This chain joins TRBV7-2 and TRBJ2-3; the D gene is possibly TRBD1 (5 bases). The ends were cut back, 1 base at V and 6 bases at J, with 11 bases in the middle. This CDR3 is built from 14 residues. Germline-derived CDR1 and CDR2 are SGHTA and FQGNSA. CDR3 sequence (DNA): TGTGCCAGCAGCTTAGAGGGGCTTAGCGATACGCAGTATTTT. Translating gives CASSLEGLSDTQYF.

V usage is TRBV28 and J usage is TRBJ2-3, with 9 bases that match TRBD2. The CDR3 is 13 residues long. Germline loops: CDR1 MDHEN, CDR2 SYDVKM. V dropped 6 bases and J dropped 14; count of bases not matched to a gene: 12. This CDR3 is CASSGLVAGEWYF. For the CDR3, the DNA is TGTGCCAGCAGCGGTCTCGTAGCGGGAGAGTGGTATTTT.

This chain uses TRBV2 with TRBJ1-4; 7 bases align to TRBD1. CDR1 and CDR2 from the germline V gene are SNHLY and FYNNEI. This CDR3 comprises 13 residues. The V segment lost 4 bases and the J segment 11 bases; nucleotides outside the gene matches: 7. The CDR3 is CASSGFEQGKLFF. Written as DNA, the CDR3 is TGTGCCAGCAGTGGATTCGAACAGGGGAAACTGTTTTTT. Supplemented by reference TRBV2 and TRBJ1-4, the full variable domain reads EPEVTQTPSHQVTQMGQEVILRCVPISNHLYFYWYRQILGQKVEFLVSFYNNEISEKSEIFDDQFSVERPDGSNFTLKIRSTKLEDSAMYFCASSGFEQGKLFFGSGTQLSVL.

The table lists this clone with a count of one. CDR3 sequence reads: CASPLAGGTDTQYF. CDR3 DNA sequence: TGTGCCAGCCCACTAGCGGGGGGGACAGATACGCAGTATTTT. This chain uses TRBV2 with TRBJ2-3, with 13 bases aligning to TRBD2. The germline V gene encodes CDR1 SNHLY and CDR2 FYNNEI. The ends lost 8 bases at V and 3 bases at J; junction bases unmatched: 2. This CDR3 is 14 amino acids long.

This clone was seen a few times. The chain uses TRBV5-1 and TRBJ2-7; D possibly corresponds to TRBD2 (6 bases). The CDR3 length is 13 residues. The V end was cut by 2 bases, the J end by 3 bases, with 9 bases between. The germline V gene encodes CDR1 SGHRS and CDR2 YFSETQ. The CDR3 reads CASSFSGNYEQYF. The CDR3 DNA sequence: TGCGCCAGCAGCTTTAGCGGAAACTACGAGCAGTACTTC.

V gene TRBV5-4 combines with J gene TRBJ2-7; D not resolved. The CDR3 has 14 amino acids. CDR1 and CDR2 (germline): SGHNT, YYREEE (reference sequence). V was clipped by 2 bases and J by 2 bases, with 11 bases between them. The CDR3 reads CASSLEAEPYEQYF. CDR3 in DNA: TGTGCCAGCAGCTTAGAGGCGGAGCCCTACGAGCAGTACTTC. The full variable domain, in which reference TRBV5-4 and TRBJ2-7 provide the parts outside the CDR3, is ETGVTQSPTHLIKTRGQQVTLRCSSQSGHNTVSWYQQALGQGPQFIFQYYREEENGRGNFPPRFSGLQFPNYSSELNVNALELDDSALYLCASSLEAEPYEQYFGPGTRLTVT.

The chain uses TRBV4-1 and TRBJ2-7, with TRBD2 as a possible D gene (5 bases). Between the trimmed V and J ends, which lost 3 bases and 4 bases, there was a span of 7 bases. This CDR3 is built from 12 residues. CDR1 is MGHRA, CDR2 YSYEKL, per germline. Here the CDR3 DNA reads TGCGCCAGCAGCCAGCCGGGATACGAGCAGTACGTC. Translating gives CASSQPGYEQYV.

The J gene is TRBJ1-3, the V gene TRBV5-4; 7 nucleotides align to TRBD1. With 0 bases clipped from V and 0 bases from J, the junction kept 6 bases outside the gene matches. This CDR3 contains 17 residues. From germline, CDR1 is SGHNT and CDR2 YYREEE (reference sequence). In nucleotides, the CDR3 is TGTGCCAGCAGCTTGGACGCAGGGGGGTACTCTGGAAACACCATATATTTT. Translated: CASSLDAGGYSGNTIYF. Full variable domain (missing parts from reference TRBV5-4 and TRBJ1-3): ETGVTQSPTHLIKTRGQQVTLRCSSQSGHNTVSWYQQALGQGPQFIFQYYREEENGRGNFPPRFSGLQFPNYSSELNVNALELDDSALYLCASSLDAGGYSGNTIYFGEGSWLTVV.